Below, one TCR beta chain is given with its context. Its antigen is not identified. TCRdb reprocessed the reads with MiXCR, giving one entry per CDR3 protein. This sample has 55,000 to 85,000 distinct CDR3 sequences, with approximately 20% found just once. The data were taken from a study of T cell repertoires in cytomegalovirus infection. The wider study: Recently identified HLA-C-restricted and well-studied HLA-B-restricted CMV epitopes were used.

Per germline, CDR1 SGHDT and CDR2 YYEEEE. The CDR3 runs 15 residues. V trimming: 4 bases; J trimming: 6 bases; junction bases outside the gene matches: 6. Sample: CD8+ T cells from cultured PBMCs, taken from culture after CMV antigen stimulation. The receptor's source is a human donor in good health (CMV status not recorded). Some clones in this sample may be carry-over from other donors' samples. The V gene is TRBV5-6, the J gene TRBJ1-4; 10 positions match TRBD1. The CDR3 sequence: CASSPKGTGDEKLFF. The CDR3 region has the DNA TGTGCCAGCAGCCCGAAGGGGACAGGGGATGAAAAACTGTTTTTT.